A selection of T cell receptor beta chains follows, all from one sample in a study of blood T cells in healthy people across ages. MiXCR was run by TCRdb on the 5' RACE reads, yielding one entry per CDR3 protein. The sample holds 1.5 million to 1.9 million distinct CDR3 sequences, approximately 39% seen once. Sequenced material: blood. These TCRs come from a woman younger than 35 in good health. Both conserved end residues are part of each CDR3. Each record gives: V gene, D gene, clone size, J gene, CDR3 DNA, CDR3 protein. D genes are given only for firm matches. Clone size, where shown, is once, few, many, or a class for clones that have expanded.

V: TRBV5-1
D: .
size: .
J: TRBJ2-5
DNA: TGCGCCAGCAGCTCGAACCCGGGACGGGGACAAGAGACCCAGTACTTC
CDR3: CASSSNPGRGQETQYF

V: TRBV29-1
D: .
size: many
J: TRBJ2-7
DNA: TGCAGCGTTGAAGAGGCAGGCCCTTCCTACGAGCAGTACTTC
CDR3: CSVEEAGPSYEQYF

V: TRBV12-3/TRBV12-4
D: TRBD2
size: few
J: TRBJ2-1
DNA: TGTGCCAGCACCGTGGGACTAGCGATCTACAATGAGCAGTTCTTC
CDR3: CASTVGLAIYNEQFF

V: TRBV10-3
D: .
size: few
J: TRBJ1-5
DNA: TGTGCCATCAGAGAGGACGGGGCCACAAGTAATCAGCCCCAGCATTTT
CDR3: CAIREDGATSNQPQHF

V: TRBV12-3/TRBV12-4
D: TRBD2
size: .
J: TRBJ2-2
DNA: TGTGCCAGCAGTTTAACTCCGGGACTAGCGGGGGGGCCGCGCACCGGGGAGCTGTTTTTT
CDR3: CASSLTPGLAGGPRTGELFF

V: TRBV11-1
D: TRBD1
size: .
J: TRBJ2-5
DNA: TGTGCCAGCAGCTTAGCCCCGACAGGGGGTACGGAGACCCAGTACTTC
CDR3: CASSLAPTGGTETQYF

V: TRBV27
D: TRBD1
size: few
J: TRBJ2-1
DNA: TGTGCCAGCAGTCCTCCGGGGACAGACTACAATGAGCAGTTCTTC
CDR3: CASSPPGTDYNEQFF

V: TRBV25-1
D: .
size: .
J: TRBJ2-5
DNA: TGTGCCAGCAGGCGTGAGGTCCAAGAGACCCAGTACTTC
CDR3: CASRREVQETQYF

V: TRBV27
D: .
size: .
J: TRBJ2-3
DNA: TGTGCCAGCAGGAGCCATGCTAGCACGGATACGCAGTATTTT
CDR3: CASRSHASTDTQYF

V: TRBV3-1
D: .
size: few
J: TRBJ2-1
DNA: TGTGCCAGCAGCCACAGCCTTAATAATGAGCAGTTCTTC
CDR3: CASSHSLNNEQFF

V: TRBV12-3/TRBV12-4
D: .
size: once
J: TRBJ1-6
DNA: TGTGCCAGCAGTCGCTTGGTGAGGCAGGGTAATTCACCCCCCCACTTT
CDR3: CASSRLVRQGNSPPHF

V: TRBV11-2
D: TRBD2
size: .
J: TRBJ2-5
DNA: TGTGCCAGCAGCTTAACTGCCGGGACTACCAAAGAGACCCAGTACTTC
CDR3: CASSLTAGTTKETQYF

V: TRBV12-3/TRBV12-4
D: .
size: .
J: TRBJ1-6
DNA: TGTGCCAGCAGTTTGTGGGGGTATAATTCACCCCTCCACTTT
CDR3: CASSLWGYNSPLHF

V: TRBV9
D: TRBD2
size: .
J: TRBJ2-5
DNA: TGTGCCAGCAGCCCCGGATCCGGGGGGGGCCATGAGACCCAGTACTTC
CDR3: CASSPGSGGGHETQYF

V: TRBV20-1
D: .
size: .
J: TRBJ2-7
DNA: TGCAGTGCAAAATCCTACGAGCAGTACTTC
CDR3: CSAKSYEQYF

V: TRBV10-3
D: TRBD2
size: .
J: TRBJ2-7
DNA: TGTGCCATCAGTGAACCCGGGGCTAGCGGGGGATCCGAGCAGTACTTC
CDR3: CAISEPGASGGSEQYF

V: TRBV5-1
D: TRBD2
size: .
J: TRBJ2-1
DNA: TGCGCCAGCAGCTCACCAGCGGGGGGCTCCAACAATGAGCAGTTCTTC
CDR3: CASSSPAGGSNNEQFF

V: TRBV28
D: .
size: few
J: TRBJ2-1
DNA: TGTGCCAGCAGTTTACGATGGGTGGGGAGCAATGAGCAGTTCTTC
CDR3: CASSLRWVGSNEQFF

V: TRBV20-1
D: .
size: few
J: TRBJ2-5
DNA: TGCAGTGCTAGAGGTTTAGGTGGCGAGACCCAGTACTTC
CDR3: CSARGLGGETQYF

V: TRBV12-3/TRBV12-4
D: TRBD2
size: .
J: TRBJ2-5
DNA: TGTGCCAGCAGTTTAGGTGCACTAGCGGGAGTAATTCAAGAGACCCAGTACTTC
CDR3: CASSLGALAGVIQETQYF

V: TRBV27
D: .
size: .
J: TRBJ1-2
DNA: TGTGCCAGCAACCTATACCCAGGACAGTCTCCTAGAGGCTACACCTTC
CDR3: CASNLYPGQSPRGYTF

V: TRBV27
D: .
size: few
J: TRBJ2-1
DNA: TGTGCCAGCAGCAAGGGACCCTACAATGAGCAGTTCTTC
CDR3: CASSKGPYNEQFF

V: TRBV25-1
D: .
size: .
J: TRBJ2-7
DNA: TGTCCACTCAGCTACGAGCAGTACTTC
CDR3: CPLSYEQYF